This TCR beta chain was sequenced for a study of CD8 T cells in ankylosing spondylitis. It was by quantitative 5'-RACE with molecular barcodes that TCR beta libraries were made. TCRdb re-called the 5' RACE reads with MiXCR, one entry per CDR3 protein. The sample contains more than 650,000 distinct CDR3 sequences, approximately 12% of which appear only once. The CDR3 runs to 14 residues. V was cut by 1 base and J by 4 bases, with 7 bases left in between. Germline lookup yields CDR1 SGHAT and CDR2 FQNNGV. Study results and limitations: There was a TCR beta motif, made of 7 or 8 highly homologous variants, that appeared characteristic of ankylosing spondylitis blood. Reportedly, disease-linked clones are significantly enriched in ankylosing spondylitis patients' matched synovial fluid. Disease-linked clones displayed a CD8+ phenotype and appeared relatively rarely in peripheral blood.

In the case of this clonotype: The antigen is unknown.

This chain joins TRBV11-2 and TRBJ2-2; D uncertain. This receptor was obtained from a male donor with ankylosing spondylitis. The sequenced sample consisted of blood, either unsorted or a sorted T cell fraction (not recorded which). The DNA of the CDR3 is TGTGCCAGCAGCTTAGGCATCCTCACCGGGGAGCTGTTTTTT. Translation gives CASSLGILTGELFF.